This entry lists 24 T cell receptor beta chains sequenced from one sample in a study of T cells after yellow fever vaccination. From the 5' RACE reads, TCRdb called clonotypes with MiXCR, one entry per CDR3 protein. The sample yields around 400,000 distinct CDR3 sequences, around a tenth seen once. Material: PBMCs, obtained on the day of the first yellow fever vaccination. These receptors originate from a man between 18 and 35 years old who received the YFV17D yellow fever vaccine.

The chain joins TRBV9 to TRBJ1-2; possibly TRBD1 for D (6 bases). The CDR3 totals 14 residues. V lost 4 bases and J lost 4, with 14 bases in between. CDR1 and CDR2 (germline): SGDLS, YYNGEE. The CDR3 nucleotides are TGTGCCAGCAGCACCCCCGGACAGATCTATGGCTACACCTTC. Encoded protein: CASSTPGQIYGYTF.

The chain employs TRBV12-3 or TRBV12-4 and TRBJ2-5, with TRBD1 identical over 7 bases. Losses at the gene ends were 6 bases for V and 2 bases for J; bases not matched to a gene: 15. The CDR3 is 17 residues long. CDR3 sequence (DNA): TGTGCCAGCAGACCACCCAGACAGGGAATGCCTCAAGAGACCCAGTACTTC. Translating it yields CASRPPRQGMPQETQYF.

The rearrangement joins TRBV25-1 to TRBJ2-2; 9 bases are a match to TRBD1. Germline CDR1 MGHDK, CDR2 SYGVNS. Trimming at V came to 6 bases and at J to 1 base, leaving 3 bases not matched to a gene. The length of the CDR3 is 15 residues. CDR3 region: CASRPGQGNTGELFF. CDR3 nucleotide sequence: TGTGCCAGCAGACCGGGACAGGGGAACACCGGGGAGCTGTTTTTT. Drawing the rest from reference TRBV25-1 and TRBJ2-2, the complete variable domain is EADIYQTPRYLVIGTGKKITLECSQTMGHDKMYWYQQDPGMELHLIHYSYGVNSTEKGDLSSESTVSRIRTEHFPLTLESARPSHTSQYLCASRPGQGNTGELFFGEGSRLTVL.

The rearrangement links TRBV20-1 to TRBJ1-6; no reliable D call. The CDR3 length is 15 residues. Trimming removed 7 bases from V and 10 bases from J, with 23 bases in between. The germline CDR1 and CDR2 sequences are DFQATT and SNEGSKA (reference sequence). The CDR3 DNA reads as TGCAGTGTCTTTCCCCGGGCTGCGGTTCAGTCACCCCTCCACTTT. Protein sequence: CSVFPRAAVQSPLHF.

The chain combines TRBV6-1 with TRBJ2-6; D is ambiguous. The V gene's germline CDR1 is MNHNS and CDR2 SASEGT. The CDR3 has 15 residues. Trimming pared 4 bases from V and 4 bases from J, leaving 11 bases between. This CDR3 reads CASSGRTAGANVLTF. The CDR3 DNA reads TGTGCCAGCAGTGGCAGAACAGCAGGGGCCAACGTCCTGACTTTC.

The chain has TRBV29-1 and TRBJ2-3, with unresolved D. CDR1 is SQVTM, CDR2 ANQGSEA, per germline. This CDR3 comprises 13 residues. V gave up 2 bases and J gave up 6 bases, with 12 bases separating them. DNA of the CDR3: TGCAGCGTTGAATCCTTATCCAAGGATACGCAGTATTTT. It specifies CSVESLSKDTQYF.

This clonotype has only a few counts. The chain has TRBV4-2 and TRBJ1-5; TRBD1 matches 8 bases. V lost 2 bases and J lost 6; bases outside the gene matches: 3. Germline V gene data show CDR1 as LGHNA and CDR2 as YNFKEQ. CDR3 length equals 14 residues. For the CDR3, the DNA is TGTGCCAGCAGCCAACTGACAGGGGTTCAGCCCCAGCATTTT. This codes for CASSQLTGVQPQHF.

This clonotype was recorded many times. The chain recombines TRBV5-1 with TRBJ1-6, with D uncertain. The CDR3 length is 14 residues. Germline assignment: CDR1 SGHRS and CDR2 YFSETQ. Trimming shortened V by 1 base and J by 6 bases, and 8 bases separated the two germline ends. CDR3 protein: CASSLTVPNSPLHF. CDR3 nucleotide sequence: TGCGCCAGCAGCTTGACAGTCCCTAATTCACCCCTCCACTTT. The full variable domain, completed using reference TRBV5-1 and TRBJ1-6, is KAGVTQTPRYLIKTRGQQVTLSCSPISGHRSVSWYQQTPGQGLQFLFEYFSETQRNKGNFPGRFSGRQFSNSRSEMNVSTLELGDSALYLCASSLTVPNSPLHFGNGTRLTVT.

The chain recombines TRBV11-2 with TRBJ1-1; D is unresolved. CDR1 and CDR2 (germline): SGHAT, FQNNGV. The CDR3 totals 14 residues. Trimming cost V 6 bases and J 2 bases, with 13 bases left between them. CDR3 bases: TGTGCCAGCAGGTCGTGGGCTGCTAACACTGAAGCTTTCTTT. Its protein is CASRSWAANTEAFF.

This clonotype was counted a few times. The genes are TRBV6-9 and TRBJ1-2; D gene uncertain. From germline, CDR1 is MNHGY and CDR2 SVAAGI. The CDR3 spans 13 residues. V was trimmed by 7 bases and J by 4 bases, leaving 13 bases between them. The CDR3 spells CASTPGRGYGYTF. The CDR3 coding sequence is TGTGCCAGCACCCCCGGACGGGGCTATGGCTACACCTTC.

This sequence joins TRBV27 and TRBJ2-1; D gene ambiguous. V was cut by 0 bases and J by 0 bases, with 9 bases left in between. The CDR3 extends over 16 amino acids. Germline V gene lookup returns CDR1 MNHEY and CDR2 SMNVEV (reference sequence). CDR3 bases: TGTGCCAGCAGTTTATCGGGGTTGAGCTCCTACAATGAGCAGTTCTTC. It yields the protein CASSLSGLSSYNEQFF.

V is TRBV10-3 and J is TRBJ1-1; D gene ambiguous. Trimming left V 11 bases short and J 4 bases short, with 17 bases between. CDR3 length: 13 residues. Germline-derived CDR1 and CDR2 are ENHRY and SYGVKD. In DNA, the CDR3 is TGTGCCCTCTCCCTTGGGGTGTCCACTGAAGCTTTCTTT. This encodes CALSLGVSTEAFF.

A few counts support this clonotype. The V gene is TRBV7-2, the J gene TRBJ2-1; TRBD2 matches at 11 bases. Looked up from germline, CDR1 is SGHTA and CDR2 is FQGNSA. CDR3 size: 15 residues. V gave up 4 bases and J gave up 4 bases; unmatched junction bases: 3. CDR3 DNA sequence: TGTGCCAGCAGCTCGATAGCGGGGGGGTACAATGAGCAGTTCTTC. It specifies CASSSIAGGYNEQFF. Complete variable domain (other parts from reference TRBV7-2 and TRBJ2-1): GAGVSQSPSNKVTEKGKDVELRCDPISGHTALYWYRQSLGQGLEFLIYFQGNSAPDKSGLPSDRFSAERTGGSVSTLTIQRTQQEDSAVYLCASSSIAGGYNEQFFGPGTRLTVL.

Ten or more counts support this clonotype. The chain has TRBV5-4 and TRBJ2-7; 8 bases fit TRBD2. Trimming removed 1 base from V and 6 bases from J; junction bases left unmatched: 0. The CDR3 runs 12 residues. The V gene's germline CDR1 is SGHNT and CDR2 YYREEE (reference sequence). CDR3 sequence (DNA): TGTGCCAGCAGCTTGACTAGCGGCGAGCAGTACTTC. This translates into CASSLTSGEQYF.

This clonotype showed up just a few times. The gene calls are TRBV4-1 and TRBJ2-2; 8 positions agree with TRBD2. The length of the CDR3 is 15 residues. Germline CDR1 and CDR2: MGHRA and YSYEKL. Trimming cost V 1 base and J 5 bases; bases outside gene matches: 3. The CDR3 region has the DNA TGCGCCAGCAGCCAAGGCGGGGGGAGAACCGGGGAGCTGTTTTTT. This gives the protein CASSQGGGRTGELFF.

This clonotype occurred a few times. The chain employs TRBV20-1 and TRBJ1-1, with unresolved D. Trimming took off 6 bases at V and 3 bases at J, with 14 bases between the two ends. The CDR3 runs 13 residues. Germline lookup yields CDR1 DFQATT and CDR2 SNEGSKA (reference sequence). The CDR3: CSAPRSTDTEAFF. The CDR3 DNA reads TGCAGTGCCCCTAGGTCGACCGACACTGAAGCTTTCTTT.

The genes are TRBV29-1 and TRBJ1-6; no reliable D call. Between the trimmed V and J ends, which lost 3 bases and 0 bases, there was a span of 9 bases. CDR1 is SQVTM and CDR2 is ANQGSEA in the germline V gene. This CDR3 contains 15 residues. The CDR3 DNA is TGCAGCGTTGACGGGAGGAGCTCCTATAATTCACCCCTCCACTTT. Its protein product is CSVDGRSSYNSPLHF.

This clonotype showed up just a few times. The chain links TRBV15 to TRBJ2-2; D ambiguous. V dropped 1 base and J dropped 3 bases, with 12 bases sitting between them. This CDR3 is built from 16 residues. The germline V gene encodes CDR1 LNHNV and CDR2 YYDKDF (reference sequence). The CDR3 sequence: CATSRVAQSYTGELFF. In DNA form, the CDR3 reads TGTGCCACCAGCAGAGTGGCCCAGTCCTACACCGGGGAGCTGTTTTTT.

This clonotype was seen a few times. The chain recombines TRBV2 with TRBJ2-4; 15 bases align to TRBD2. The CDR3 is 20 amino acids. J was trimmed by 0 bases and V by 1 base; bases with no gene match: 7. CDR1 SNHLY and CDR2 FYNNEI come from the germline V gene. CDR3: CASSEDYGLAGGLAKNIQYF. CDR3 sequence (DNA): TGTGCCAGCAGTGAAGATTATGGACTAGCGGGGGGGCTAGCCAAAAACATTCAGTACTTC.

In its sample, this clonotype was seen a few times. J is TRBJ1-6 and V is TRBV6-1; weak D call: TRBD1 (6 bases). The V and J ends lost 6 bases and 7 bases respectively, with 13 bases between them. Looked up from germline, CDR1 is MNHNS and CDR2 is SASEGT. CDR3 size: 14 residues. Written as DNA, the CDR3 is TGTGCCAGCAGCCGGGAGGGGGTGAATTCACCCCTCCACTTT. This gives the protein CASSREGVNSPLHF.

This clonotype was counted a few times. The chain joins TRBV5-6 to TRBJ1-4; D unclear. The CDR3 is 14 residues long. CDR1 and CDR2 (germline): SGHDT, YYEEEE. V dropped 4 bases and J dropped 5 bases, with 12 bases sitting between them. For the CDR3, the DNA is TGTGCCAGCAGCCTCGGCAGGTGGAATGAAAAACTGTTTTTT. This sequence encodes CASSLGRWNEKLFF.

This clonotype occurred a few times. The chain recombines TRBV7-9 with TRBJ2-1; D is possibly TRBD1 (6 bases). V lost 1 base and J lost 9, with 16 bases in between. The CDR3 runs 15 residues. Looked up from germline, CDR1 is SEHNR and CDR2 is FQNEAQ (reference sequence). This CDR3 is CASSLGWEQGSEQFF. In DNA, the CDR3 is TGTGCCAGCAGCTTAGGATGGGAACAGGGAAGTGAGCAGTTCTTC.

This clonotype was seen repeatedly, ten times or more. The V and J genes are TRBV3-1 and TRBJ1-6; 10 nucleotides match TRBD1. With V trimmed by 7 bases and J by 11 bases, 11 bases remained unmatched. There are 15 residues in the CDR3. Germline V gene lookup returns CDR1 LGHDT and CDR2 YNNKEL (reference sequence). CDR3 DNA: TGTGCCAGCACCCACCAGGGACAGGGGAACCCACCCCTCCACTTT. Protein product: CASTHQGQGNPPLHF.

V gene TRBV21-1 combines with J gene TRBJ2-3; the D segment call TRBD2 is taken from the table without a DNA check. TRBV21-1 is annotated as a pseudogene. There are 15 residues in the CDR3. The CDR3 reads CASWSLAGNTDTQYF. For the CDR3, the DNA is TGTGCCAGCTGGTCTTTAGCGGGGAACACAGATACGCAGTATTTT.